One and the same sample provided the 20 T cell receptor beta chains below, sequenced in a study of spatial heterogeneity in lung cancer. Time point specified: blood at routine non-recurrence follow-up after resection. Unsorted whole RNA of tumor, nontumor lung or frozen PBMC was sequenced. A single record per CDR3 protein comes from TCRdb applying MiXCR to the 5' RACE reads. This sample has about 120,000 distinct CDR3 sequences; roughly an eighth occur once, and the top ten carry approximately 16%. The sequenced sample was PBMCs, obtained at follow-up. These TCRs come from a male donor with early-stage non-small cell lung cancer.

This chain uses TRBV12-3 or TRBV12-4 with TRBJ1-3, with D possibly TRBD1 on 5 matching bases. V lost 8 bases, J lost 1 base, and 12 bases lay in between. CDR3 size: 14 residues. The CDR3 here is CASQTAGSGNTIYF. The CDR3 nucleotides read TGTGCCAGCCAGACAGCAGGGTCTGGAAACACCATATATTTT.

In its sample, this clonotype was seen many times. The CDR3 DNA follows: TGTGCCAGCAGCCTGGTTGGGACTTTCACAGATACGCAGTATTTT. The encoded protein is CASSLVGTFTDTQYF. The rearrangement links TRBV7-2 to TRBJ2-3; a possible D gene is TRBD2 (6 bases). CDR1 SGHTA and CDR2 FQGNSA come from the germline V gene. V lost 5 bases and J 2 bases, leaving 14 bases between the germline ends. CDR3 size: 15 residues.

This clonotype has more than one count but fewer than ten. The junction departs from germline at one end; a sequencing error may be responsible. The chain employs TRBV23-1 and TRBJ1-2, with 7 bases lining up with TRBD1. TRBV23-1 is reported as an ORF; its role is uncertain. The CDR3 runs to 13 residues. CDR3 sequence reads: CASSRGTDYGYTF. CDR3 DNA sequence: TGCGCCAGCAGTCGAGGGACAGACTACGGCTACACCTTC.

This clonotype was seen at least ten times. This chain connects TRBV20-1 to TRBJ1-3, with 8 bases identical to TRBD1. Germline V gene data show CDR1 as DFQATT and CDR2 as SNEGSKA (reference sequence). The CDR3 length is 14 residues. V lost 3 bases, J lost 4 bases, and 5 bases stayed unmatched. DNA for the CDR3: TGCAGTGCTAGCCCCGGACAGGGAGGAAACACCATATATTTT. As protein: CSASPGQGGNTIYF.

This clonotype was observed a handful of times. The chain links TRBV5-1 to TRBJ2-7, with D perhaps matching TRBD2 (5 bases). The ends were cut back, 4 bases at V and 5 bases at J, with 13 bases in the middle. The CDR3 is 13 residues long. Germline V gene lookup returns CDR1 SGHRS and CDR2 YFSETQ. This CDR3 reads CASSGTDYHEQYF. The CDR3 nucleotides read TGCGCCAGCAGCGGAACCGACTACCACGAGCAGTACTTC.

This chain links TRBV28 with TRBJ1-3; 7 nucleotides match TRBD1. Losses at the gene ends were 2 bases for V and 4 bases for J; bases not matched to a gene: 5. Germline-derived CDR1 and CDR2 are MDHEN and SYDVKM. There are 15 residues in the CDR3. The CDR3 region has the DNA TGTGCCAGCAGTTTACTGACAGGGAGCGGAAACACCATATATTTT. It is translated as CASSLLTGSGNTIYF.

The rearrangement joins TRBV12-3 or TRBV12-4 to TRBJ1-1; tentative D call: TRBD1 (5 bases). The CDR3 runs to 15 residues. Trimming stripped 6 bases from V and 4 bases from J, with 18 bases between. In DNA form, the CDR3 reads TGTGCCAGCAGCCCCGGGACCCCTGGGAGCACTGAAGCTTTCTTT. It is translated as CASSPGTPGSTEAFF.

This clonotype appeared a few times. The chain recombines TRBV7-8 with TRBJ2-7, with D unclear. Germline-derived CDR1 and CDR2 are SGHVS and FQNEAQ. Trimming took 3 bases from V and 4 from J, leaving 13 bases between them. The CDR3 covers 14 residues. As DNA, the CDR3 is TGTGCCAGCAGCTTCCAGTTCGGCCAGTACGAGCAGTACTTC. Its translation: CASSFQFGQYEQYF.

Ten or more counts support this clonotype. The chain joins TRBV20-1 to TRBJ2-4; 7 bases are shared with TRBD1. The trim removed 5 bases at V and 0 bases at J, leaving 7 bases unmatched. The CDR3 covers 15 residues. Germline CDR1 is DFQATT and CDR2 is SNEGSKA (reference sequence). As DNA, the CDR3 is TGCAGTGCTCCCCGGACAGGAGTAGCCAAAAACATTCAGTACTTC. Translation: CSAPRTGVAKNIQYF.

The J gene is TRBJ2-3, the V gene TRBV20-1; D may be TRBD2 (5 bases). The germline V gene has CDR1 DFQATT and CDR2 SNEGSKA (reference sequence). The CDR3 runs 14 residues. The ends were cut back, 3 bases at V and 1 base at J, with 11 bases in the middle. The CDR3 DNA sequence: TGCAGTGCTAGGGCCGGGCGGGGCACAGATACGCAGTATTTT. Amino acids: CSARAGRGTDTQYF.

The CDR3 is CASRDRGQNEQFF. In DNA form, the CDR3 reads TGTGCTAGCCGAGACAGGGGGCAGAATGAGCAGTTCTTC. This chain joins TRBV7-7 and TRBJ2-1; 10 nucleotides match TRBD1. The CDR3 has 13 residues. The germline V gene encodes CDR1 SSHAT and CDR2 FNYEAQ (reference sequence).

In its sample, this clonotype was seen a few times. DNA of the CDR3: TGTGCCAGCTCACCGGGTAGGACAGATAATTCACCCCTCCACTTT. It encodes CASSPGRTDNSPLHF. The chain carries TRBV18 and TRBJ1-6; tentative D call: TRBD1 (6 bases). The V end lost 3 bases, the J end lost 5 bases, and 11 bases lay between the germline ends. CDR3 length: 15 amino acids. Germline V gene lookup returns CDR1 KGHSH and CDR2 LQKENI.

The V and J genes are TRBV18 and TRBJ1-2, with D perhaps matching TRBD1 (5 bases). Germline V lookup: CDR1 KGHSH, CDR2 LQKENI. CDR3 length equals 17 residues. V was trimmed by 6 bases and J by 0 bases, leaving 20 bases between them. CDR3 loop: CASSPTNTGGPNYGYTF. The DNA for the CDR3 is TGTGCCAGCTCGCCTACGAATACGGGGGGACCTAACTATGGCTACACCTTC.

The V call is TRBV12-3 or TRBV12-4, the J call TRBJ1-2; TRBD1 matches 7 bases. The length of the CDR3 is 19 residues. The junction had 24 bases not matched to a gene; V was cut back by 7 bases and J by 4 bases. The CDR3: CASTSTVGRDSKKRYGYTF. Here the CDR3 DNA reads TGTGCCAGCACCTCAACCGTCGGCCGGGACAGCAAAAAGCGCTATGGCTACACCTTC.

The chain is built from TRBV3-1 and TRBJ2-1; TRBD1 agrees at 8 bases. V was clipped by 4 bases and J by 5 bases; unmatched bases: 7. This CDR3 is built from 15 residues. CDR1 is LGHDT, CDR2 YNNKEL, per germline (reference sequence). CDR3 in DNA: TGTGCCAGCAGCCCCGAGACAGGGGCTAACAATGAGCAGTTCTTC. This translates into CASSPETGANNEQFF.

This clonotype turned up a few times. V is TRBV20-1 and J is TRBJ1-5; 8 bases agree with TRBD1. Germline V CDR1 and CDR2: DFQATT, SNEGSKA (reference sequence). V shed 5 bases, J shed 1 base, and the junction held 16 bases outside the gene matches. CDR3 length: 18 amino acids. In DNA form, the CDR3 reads TGCAGTGCTGCCCATCGGACAGGGCGAATGGGGAGCAATCAGCCCCAGCATTTT. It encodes CSAAHRTGRMGSNQPQHF.

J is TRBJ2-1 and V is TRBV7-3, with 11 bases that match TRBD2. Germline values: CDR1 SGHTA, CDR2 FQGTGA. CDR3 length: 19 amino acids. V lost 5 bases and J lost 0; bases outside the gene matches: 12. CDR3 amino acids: CASSPTSGAPSNSYNEQFF. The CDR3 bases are TGTGCCAGCAGCCCGACTAGCGGGGCACCCTCTAACTCCTACAATGAGCAGTTCTTC.

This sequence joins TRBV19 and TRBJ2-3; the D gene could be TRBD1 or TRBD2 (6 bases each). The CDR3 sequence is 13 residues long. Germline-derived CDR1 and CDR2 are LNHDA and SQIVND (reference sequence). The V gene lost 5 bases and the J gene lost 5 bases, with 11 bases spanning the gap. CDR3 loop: CASSGGRIDTQYF. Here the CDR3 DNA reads TGTGCCAGTAGTGGGGGGCGCATAGATACGCAGTATTTT.

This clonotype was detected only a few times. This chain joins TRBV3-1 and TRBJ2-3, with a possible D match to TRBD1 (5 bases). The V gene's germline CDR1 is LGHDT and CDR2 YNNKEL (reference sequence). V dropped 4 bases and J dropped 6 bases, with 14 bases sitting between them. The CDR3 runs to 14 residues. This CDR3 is CASSPIAGSDTQYF. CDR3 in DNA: TGTGCCAGCAGCCCGATTGCAGGGTCCGATACGCAGTATTTT.

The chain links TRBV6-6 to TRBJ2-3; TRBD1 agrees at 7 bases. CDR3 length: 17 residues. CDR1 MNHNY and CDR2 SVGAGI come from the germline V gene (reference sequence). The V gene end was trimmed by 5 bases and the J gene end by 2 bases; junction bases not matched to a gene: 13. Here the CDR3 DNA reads TGTGCCAGCAGTCGACGAACCCCGGGACAGTTCACAGATACGCAGTATTTT. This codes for CASSRRTPGQFTDTQYF.